This entry lists 12 T cell receptor beta chains sequenced from one sample in a study of T-cell reconstitution after alpha-beta-depleted transplantation in children. Library preparation (for TCRbeta) was performed with unique molecular identifiers. Using its own MiXCR run on the PCR reads, TCRdb lists one record per CDR3 protein. In the table there are fewer than 1 million distinct CDR3 sequences, around 17% of which are singletons. The sequences come from PBMCs, mostly from graft donor cells, collected 360 days after TCRalphabeta/CD19-depleted stem cell transplant. The receptors originated from a male patient younger than 18 who had a stem cell transplant for acute lymphoblastic leukemia, so the T cells may come from the graft donor.

This chain connects TRBV18 to TRBJ2-5; no reliable D call. This CDR3 spans 14 amino acids. V was clipped by 0 bases and J by 2 bases, with 7 bases between them. The germline V gene has CDR1 KGHSH and CDR2 LQKENI. The CDR3 sequence is CASSPPNVQETQYF. The DNA for the CDR3 is TGTGCCAGCTCACCACCCAACGTACAAGAGACCCAGTACTTC.

This clonotype came up a few times. The chain links TRBV7-2 to TRBJ1-2; the D is unclear. This CDR3 region has 15 residues. Trimming shortened V by 2 bases and J by 2 bases, and 12 bases separated the two germline ends. CDR1 and CDR2 (germline): SGHTA, FQGNSA. This chain's CDR3 is CASSLRDPVNYGYTF. The CDR3 DNA sequence: TGTGCCAGCAGCTTACGGGATCCCGTCAACTATGGCTACACCTTC.

This clonotype was found a few times. The gene calls are TRBV4-1 and TRBJ2-7; the match to TRBD1 covers 7 bases. CDR3 size: 15 residues. With V trimmed by 4 bases and J by 2 bases, 8 bases remained unmatched. Germline CDR1 MGHRA, CDR2 YSYEKL. This chain's CDR3 is CASSREGAEAYEQYF. In DNA, the CDR3 is TGCGCCAGCAGCCGAGAGGGGGCCGAAGCCTACGAGCAGTACTTC.

This clonotype was detected ten times or more. The V call is TRBV7-8, the J call TRBJ2-1; D unclear. The CDR3 is 12 residues long. Germline CDR1 reads SGHVS; CDR2 reads FQNEAQ. V lost 5 bases to trimming and J lost 10 bases, with 12 bases between them. Written as DNA, the CDR3 is TGTGCCAGCAGCACCACCTTCCAAGAGCAGTTCTTC. Translated, it gives CASSTTFQEQFF.

The genes are TRBV12-3 or TRBV12-4 and TRBJ1-1; TRBD1 aligns across 7 bases. J was trimmed by 11 bases and V by 6 bases; bases with no gene match: 9. The CDR3 is 12 residues long. Here the CDR3 DNA reads TGTGCCAGCAGCCCTCAGGGGGTCTGGGCTTTCTTT. Its translation is CASSPQGVWAFF.

In nucleotides, the CDR3 is TGCAGTGCTAGATTCCGGGACAGGACCTACGAGCAGTACTTC. Protein: CSARFRDRTYEQYF. The chain has TRBV20-1 and TRBJ2-7; TRBD1 agrees at 8 bases. The CDR3 is 14 amino acids. Germline CDR1 DFQATT, CDR2 SNEGSKA (reference sequence). V lost 2 bases and J lost 2; bases outside the gene matches: 5.

The chain combines TRBV7-3 with TRBJ2-3; tentative D call: TRBD2 (6 bases). The V end was cut by 5 bases, the J end by 7 bases, with 19 bases between. Germline-derived CDR1 and CDR2 are SGHTA and FQGTGA. This CDR3 has 15 residues. The CDR3 sequence is CASSPHLARGHTQYF. CDR3 coding DNA: TGTGCCAGCAGCCCCCACCTAGCGAGAGGTCATACGCAGTATTTT.

This rearrangement joins TRBV11-2 to TRBJ2-5; D is perhaps TRBD1 (6 bases). Germline values: CDR1 SGHAT, CDR2 FQNNGV. Trimming removed 4 bases from V and 2 bases from J, with 11 bases in between. The CDR3 totals 14 residues. The CDR3 reads CASSSTQGQETQYF. For the CDR3, the DNA is TGTGCCAGCAGCTCAACCCAGGGGCAAGAGACCCAGTACTTC.

The chain combines TRBV14 with TRBJ1-1, with TRBD1 matching over 7 bases. Germline loops: CDR1 SGHDN, CDR2 FVKESK. V lost 1 base and J lost 1; bases outside the gene matches: 6. CDR3 length equals 16 residues. CDR3: CASSQVGRDRNTEAFF. In DNA form, the CDR3 reads TGTGCCAGCAGCCAAGTAGGTCGGGACAGGAACACTGAAGCTTTCTTT.

This chain connects TRBV18 to TRBJ1-1; possible D gene TRBD1, 5 bases. The CDR3 contains 14 residues. Per germline, CDR1 KGHSH and CDR2 LQKENI. V lost 5 bases and J 4 bases, leaving 14 bases between the germline ends. CDR3: CASSSNLQVTEAFF. CDR3 coding DNA: TGTGCCAGCTCATCCAACCTACAGGTCACTGAAGCTTTCTTT.

V gene TRBV18 combines with J gene TRBJ2-7; 9 bases line up with TRBD1. The CDR3 totals 19 residues. Germline loops: CDR1 KGHSH, CDR2 LQKENI. J lost 1 base, V lost 1 base, and 14 bases had no gene match. DNA of the CDR3: TGTGCCAGCTCACCACGTAACCCACAGGGGGCCCAGGTGTCCTACGAGCAGTACTTC. Translated: CASSPRNPQGAQVSYEQYF. Full variable domain (rest looked up from reference TRBV18 and TRBJ2-7): NAGVMQNPRHLVRRRGQEARLRCSPMKGHSHVYWYRQLPEEGLKFMVYLQKENIIDESGMPKERFSAEFPKEGPSILRIQQVVRGDSAAYFCASSPRNPQGAQVSYEQYFGPGTRLTVT.

In nucleotides, the CDR3 is TGCGCCAGCAGCACTAGCGGGAGAAGGGCAGATACGCAGTATTTT. Translation gives CASSTSGRRADTQYF. The chain recombines TRBV5-1 with TRBJ2-3, with TRBD2 matching over 11 bases. The V gene's germline CDR1 is SGHRS and CDR2 YFSETQ. The trim removed 4 bases at V and 4 bases at J, leaving 5 bases unmatched. The CDR3 runs 15 residues.